The clone carrying this T cell receptor beta chain was observed a handful of times. Its antigen is undetermined. Per the germline V gene, CDR1 is SGHAT and CDR2 is FQNNGV. Trimming took 6 bases from V and 6 from J; bases not matched to a gene: 6. The CDR3 has 14 residues. This entry comes from a study of cytomegalovirus exposure and HLA in healthy donors. Study outcomes and limitations: Per published reports, the classifier diagnosed cytomegalovirus status with high specificity and sensitivity. A later analysis appeared to link common viral pathogens to several of the most significant clusters. Some highly shared sequence variants likely arose as a pipeline artifact.

60 Vbeta and 13 Jbeta primers were used in PCR. Using immunoSEQ multiplex PCR, the repertoire was profiled, and TCRdb retains in-frame clones only, with some absent. The sample lists 75,000 to 90,000 clones, roughly 85% occurring once. The clonotype comes from a man aged 40-55 years in good health and CMV-seropositive. Sequencing used PBMCs. The chain has TRBV11-2 and TRBJ1-2, with 11 bases identical to TRBD1. CDR3 DNA sequence: TGTGCCAGCAGTTACGGGACAGGGGGTAATGGCTACACCTTC. As protein: CASSYGTGGNGYTF.